Listed below are T cell receptor beta chains from one sample, sequenced in a study of T cells in localized non-small cell lung cancer. Produced via immunoSEQ multiplex PCR; TCRdb's table is partial and in-frame only. Altogether roughly 39,000 clones are present, more than 75% being singletons, with the ten largest covering approximately 3.5%. The material sequenced was peripheral blood, taken before any cancer treatment. These receptor sequences come from a man aged 18 to 49 with stage I lung adenocarcinoma. CDR3s include the opening cysteine and the closing phenylalanine or tryptophan. The D gene is left open where the match is weak. Not all rows give a size; the values are once, few, many and, for expanded clones, a class.

j_gene: TRBJ2-7; d_gene: NA; abundance: NA; v_gene: TRBV5-1; CDR3nt: TGCGCCAGCAGCTTGGGGGACCGGTCCTACGAGCAGTACTTC; CDR3aa: CASSLGDRSYEQYF
j_gene: TRBJ2-4; d_gene: NA; abundance: NA; v_gene: TRBV7-2; CDR3nt: TGTGCCCAAAGGGTAGCCAAAAACATTCAGTACTTC; CDR3aa: CAQRVAKNIQYF
j_gene: TRBJ1-1; d_gene: TRBD1; abundance: NA; v_gene: TRBV18; CDR3nt: TGTGCCAGCTCAGATCCTGAACAGGGGCCCAACACTGAAGCTTTCTTT; CDR3aa: CASSDPEQGPNTEAFF
j_gene: TRBJ2-1; d_gene: NA; abundance: NA; v_gene: TRBV6-1; CDR3nt: TGTGCCAGCAGCCGCGACCGCATCGACAATGAGCAGTTCTTC; CDR3aa: CASSRDRIDNEQFF
j_gene: TRBJ1-1; d_gene: TRBD1; abundance: once; v_gene: TRBV30; CDR3nt: TGTGCCTGGAGCAAAAGTCCAGGGGCAGGGGGGTTCACTGAAGCTTTCTTT; CDR3aa: CAWSKSPGAGGFTEAFF
j_gene: TRBJ1-1; d_gene: TRBD1; abundance: NA; v_gene: TRBV18; CDR3nt: TGTGCCAGCTCGTACGGACAGGAAGGTGAAGCTTTCTTT; CDR3aa: CASSYGQEGEAFF
j_gene: TRBJ2-1; d_gene: TRBD2; abundance: NA; v_gene: TRBV11-3; CDR3nt: TGTGCCAGCAGCTTAGGAGCGGGGGGGCCGTATGAGCAGTTCTTC; CDR3aa: CASSLGAGGPYEQFF
j_gene: TRBJ2-3; d_gene: NA; abundance: NA; v_gene: TRBV28; CDR3nt: TGTGCCAGCAGACTGGTGCGAGCTTCCGGCACAGATACGCAGTATTTT; CDR3aa: CASRLVRASGTDTQYF
j_gene: TRBJ2-3; d_gene: TRBD2; abundance: NA; v_gene: TRBV7-9; CDR3nt: TGTGCCAGCAGCTTAAAGCTAGCGGGGACAGATACGCAGTATTTT; CDR3aa: CASSLKLAGTDTQYF
j_gene: TRBJ2-5; d_gene: NA; abundance: NA; v_gene: TRBV28; CDR3nt: TGTGCCAGCAGTCCGAGGGGCTCGGACGAACCAGAGACCCAGTACTTC; CDR3aa: CASSPRGSDEPETQYF
j_gene: TRBJ1-2; d_gene: NA; abundance: once; v_gene: TRBV18; CDR3nt: TGTGCCAGCTCACCACAGGGATATCGCGGCTATGGCTACACCTTC; CDR3aa: CASSPQGYRGYGYTF
j_gene: TRBJ2-5; d_gene: TRBD2; abundance: few; v_gene: TRBV7-3; CDR3nt: TGTGCCAGCAGCCCCGGGGTAGCGGGGGGCCTTAGACAAGAGACCCAGTACTTC; CDR3aa: CASSPGVAGGLRQETQYF
j_gene: TRBJ1-6; d_gene: NA; abundance: NA; v_gene: TRBV9; CDR3nt: TGTGCCAGCAGCTCCCCGAGGGGGGGCTCCTATAATTCACCCCTCCACTTT; CDR3aa: CASSSPRGGSYNSPLHF
j_gene: TRBJ1-2; d_gene: NA; abundance: medium-sized; v_gene: TRBV7-9; CDR3nt: TGTGCCAGCAGCTTATGGACAAAAGGCTACACCTTC; CDR3aa: CASSLWTKGYTF
j_gene: TRBJ2-5; d_gene: TRBD2; abundance: once; v_gene: TRBV10-1; CDR3nt: TGCGCCAGCGTGCGGGGGGGTTTGGAGACCCAGTACTTC; CDR3aa: CASVRGGLETQYF
j_gene: TRBJ2-5; d_gene: TRBD1; abundance: NA; v_gene: TRBV19; CDR3nt: TGTGCCAGTAGTATCGGGACAGGGAATCGAGAGACCCAGTACTTC; CDR3aa: CASSIGTGNRETQYF
j_gene: TRBJ1-4; d_gene: TRBD1; abundance: NA; v_gene: TRBV19; CDR3nt: TGTGCCAGTAGTACGACAGGGGGAAGAGAAAAACTGTTTTTT; CDR3aa: CASSTTGGREKLFF
j_gene: TRBJ1-2; d_gene: NA; abundance: NA; v_gene: TRBV7-2; CDR3nt: TGTGCCAGCAGCTCCAACTCTAACTATGGCTACACCTTC; CDR3aa: CASSSNSNYGYTF
j_gene: TRBJ1-5; d_gene: TRBD1; abundance: NA; v_gene: TRBV7-8; CDR3nt: TGTGCCAGCAGCCGGGACAGGGAAACATATAGCAATCAGCCCCAGCATTTT; CDR3aa: CASSRDRETYSNQPQHF
j_gene: TRBJ1-3; d_gene: NA; abundance: NA; v_gene: TRBV11-2; CDR3nt: TGTGCCAGCAGCTTATCCGGACAGATTGGAAACACCATATATTTT; CDR3aa: CASSLSGQIGNTIYF
j_gene: TRBJ1-1; d_gene: TRBD1; abundance: NA; v_gene: TRBV30; CDR3nt: TGTGCCAGAGGACAGGGAGGGGACACTGAAGCTTTCTTT; CDR3aa: CARGQGGDTEAFF
j_gene: TRBJ1-1; d_gene: NA; abundance: NA; v_gene: TRBV6-5; CDR3nt: TGTGCCAGCTTACTAGGACTCCTAACTGAAGCTTTCTTT; CDR3aa: CASLLGLLTEAFF
j_gene: TRBJ2-7; d_gene: TRBD1; abundance: NA; v_gene: TRBV6-1; CDR3nt: TGTGCCAGCAGTGAACTGTGGACAGGAGTCCGCTACGAGCAGTACTTC; CDR3aa: CASSELWTGVRYEQYF
j_gene: TRBJ2-2; d_gene: NA; abundance: NA; v_gene: TRBV7-3; CDR3nt: TGTGCCAGCAGCTTATCACTGTTGCGGAACACCGGGGAGCTGTTTTTT; CDR3aa: CASSLSLLRNTGELFF
j_gene: TRBJ2-5; d_gene: TRBD2; abundance: NA; v_gene: TRBV30; CDR3nt: TGTGCCTGGGCGGGGGGCCACAGGGAGACCCAGTACTTC; CDR3aa: CAWAGGHRETQYF
j_gene: TRBJ1-1; d_gene: NA; abundance: once; v_gene: TRBV6-1; CDR3nt: TGTGCCAGCAGTGAAATATCCCGGCAGACCGAAGCTTTCTTT; CDR3aa: CASSEISRQTEAFF
j_gene: TRBJ1-6; d_gene: NA; abundance: NA; v_gene: TRBV7-2; CDR3nt: TGTGCCAGCAGTCCACCCCCCTCCTATAATTCACCCCTCCACTTT; CDR3aa: CASSPPPSYNSPLHF
j_gene: TRBJ1-2; d_gene: NA; abundance: few; v_gene: TRBV18; CDR3nt: TGTGCCAGCTCACCAGGCCTTGAGGGGTATGGCTACACCTTC; CDR3aa: CASSPGLEGYGYTF
j_gene: TRBJ1-1; d_gene: NA; abundance: NA; v_gene: TRBV5-4; CDR3nt: TGTGCCAGCAGCTATCCTCAGGGACCTGAAGCTTTCTTT; CDR3aa: CASSYPQGPEAFF
j_gene: TRBJ1-6; d_gene: NA; abundance: few; v_gene: TRBV11-2; CDR3nt: TGTGCCAGCAGCTTAGCAGACAGGAGCTCCTATAATTCACCCCTCCACTTT; CDR3aa: CASSLADRSSYNSPLHF
j_gene: TRBJ2-3; d_gene: TRBD2; abundance: NA; v_gene: TRBV9; CDR3nt: TGTGCCAGCAGCGTCGGGACTAGCGGGGGAAGCACAGATACGCAGTATTTT; CDR3aa: CASSVGTSGGSTDTQYF
j_gene: TRBJ1-2; d_gene: TRBD1; abundance: once; v_gene: TRBV5-4; CDR3nt: TGTGCCAGCAGCTTGATTCAGGGGGTTTCGTATGGCTACACCTTC; CDR3aa: CASSLIQGVSYGYTF
j_gene: TRBJ2-1; d_gene: TRBD2; abundance: few; v_gene: TRBV27; CDR3nt: TGTGCCACCACCGGGGAGGGCCGAAATGAGCAGTTCTTC; CDR3aa: CATTGEGRNEQFF
j_gene: TRBJ1-3; d_gene: NA; abundance: NA; v_gene: TRBV5-1; CDR3nt: TGCGCCAGCAGCTTGGGGCAGTCCTCTGGAAACACCATATATTTT; CDR3aa: CASSLGQSSGNTIYF
j_gene: TRBJ2-7; d_gene: TRBD2; abundance: NA; v_gene: TRBV6-5; CDR3nt: TGTGCCAGCAGTTACTCGGCTAGCGGAGGTTCGGCGCAGTACTTC; CDR3aa: CASSYSASGGSAQYF
j_gene: TRBJ1-2; d_gene: TRBD1; abundance: NA; v_gene: TRBV5-1; CDR3nt: TGCGCCAGCACAAGGGACAGGGCTTTCGGCTACACCTTC; CDR3aa: CASTRDRAFGYTF
j_gene: TRBJ2-7; d_gene: TRBD2; abundance: NA; v_gene: TRBV10-1; CDR3nt: TGCGCCAGCTCGAGGGGACTAGCGGGGGGCTCCTACGAGCAGTACTTC; CDR3aa: CASSRGLAGGSYEQYF
j_gene: TRBJ2-3; d_gene: TRBD2; abundance: once; v_gene: TRBV4-3; CDR3nt: TGCGCCAGCAGCCCGGCGTTTAGCGGGGGCGGAGATACGCAGTATTTT; CDR3aa: CASSPAFSGGGDTQYF
j_gene: TRBJ2-5; d_gene: NA; abundance: NA; v_gene: TRBV4-1; CDR3nt: TGCGCCAGCAGCCAAGGGGGGGGCCGCTATCAAGAGACCCAGTACTTC; CDR3aa: CASSQGGGRYQETQYF
j_gene: TRBJ1-6; d_gene: NA; abundance: NA; v_gene: TRBV6-1; CDR3nt: TGTGCCAGCAGTGATCGAGGGGATTCACCCCTCCACTTT; CDR3aa: CASSDRGDSPLHF
j_gene: TRBJ1-6; d_gene: NA; abundance: NA; v_gene: TRBV5-4; CDR3nt: TGTGCCAGCGCCAGGGAAAGCTCCTATAATTCACCCCTCCACTTT; CDR3aa: CASARESSYNSPLHF
j_gene: TRBJ1-4; d_gene: NA; abundance: NA; v_gene: TRBV29-1; CDR3nt: TGCAGCGTTGCAACTAATGAAAAACTGTTTTTT; CDR3aa: CSVATNEKLFF
j_gene: TRBJ1-2; d_gene: NA; abundance: NA; v_gene: TRBV7-2; CDR3nt: TGTGCCAGCAGCCGGGACGGCTATGGCTACACCTTC; CDR3aa: CASSRDGYGYTF
j_gene: TRBJ1-2; d_gene: NA; abundance: NA; v_gene: TRBV4-2; CDR3nt: TGTGCCAGCAGCCAAGATTTACCGACAGCGACCAACTATGGCTACACCTTC; CDR3aa: CASSQDLPTATNYGYTF
j_gene: TRBJ2-7; d_gene: TRBD1; abundance: NA; v_gene: TRBV18; CDR3nt: TGTGCCAGCTCACTTACCGGGACAGTCTCCTACGAGCAGTACTTC; CDR3aa: CASSLTGTVSYEQYF
j_gene: TRBJ2-3; d_gene: TRBD2; abundance: NA; v_gene: TRBV7-2; CDR3nt: TGTGCCAGCAGCACTAGCGCTCCTTCAGATACGCAGTATTTT; CDR3aa: CASSTSAPSDTQYF
j_gene: TRBJ2-1; d_gene: NA; abundance: once; v_gene: TRBV5-4; CDR3nt: TGTGCCAGCAGCTTGAGCGGCAGGGCCTTTAATGAGCAGTTCTTC; CDR3aa: CASSLSGRAFNEQFF
j_gene: TRBJ2-2; d_gene: TRBD2; abundance: NA; v_gene: TRBV5-1; CDR3nt: TGCGCCAGCAGCCCCGGGACTAGCCGGAACACCGGGGAGCTGTTTTTT; CDR3aa: CASSPGTSRNTGELFF
j_gene: TRBJ1-2; d_gene: NA; abundance: NA; v_gene: TRBV7-4; CDR3nt: TGTGCCAGCAGCCTGGAGGGCAACTATAACTATGGCTACACCTTC; CDR3aa: CASSLEGNYNYGYTF
j_gene: TRBJ2-7; d_gene: TRBD1; abundance: NA; v_gene: TRBV6-6; CDR3nt: TGTGCCAGCGAAGGGACAGGGGACGAGCAGTACTTC; CDR3aa: CASEGTGDEQYF
j_gene: TRBJ1-2; d_gene: NA; abundance: NA; v_gene: TRBV7-8; CDR3nt: TGTGCCAGCAGCTTGGGAGGCGCCAGAATCCGGAATGGCTACACCTTC; CDR3aa: CASSLGGARIRNGYTF
j_gene: TRBJ2-5; d_gene: NA; abundance: NA; v_gene: TRBV7-3; CDR3nt: TGTGCCAGCAGCTTAAGTGGGACCGACAACCAAGAGACCCAGTACTTC; CDR3aa: CASSLSGTDNQETQYF